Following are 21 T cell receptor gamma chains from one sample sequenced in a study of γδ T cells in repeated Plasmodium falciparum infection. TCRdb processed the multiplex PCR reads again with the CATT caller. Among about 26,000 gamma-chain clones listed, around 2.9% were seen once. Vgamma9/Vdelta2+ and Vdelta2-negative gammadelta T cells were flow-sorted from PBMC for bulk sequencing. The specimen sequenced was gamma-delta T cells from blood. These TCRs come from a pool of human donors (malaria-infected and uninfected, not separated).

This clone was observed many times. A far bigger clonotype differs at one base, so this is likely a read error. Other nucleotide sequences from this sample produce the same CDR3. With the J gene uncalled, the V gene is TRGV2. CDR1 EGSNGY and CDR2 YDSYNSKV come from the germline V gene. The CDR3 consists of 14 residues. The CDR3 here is CATWDGSSDWIKTF. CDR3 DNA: TGTGCCACCTGGGACGGAAGTAGTGATTGGATCAAGACATTT.

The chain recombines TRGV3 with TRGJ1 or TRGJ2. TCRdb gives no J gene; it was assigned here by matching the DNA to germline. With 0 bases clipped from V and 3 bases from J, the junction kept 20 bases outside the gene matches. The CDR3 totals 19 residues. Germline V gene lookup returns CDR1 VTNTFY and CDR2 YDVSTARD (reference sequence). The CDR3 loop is CATWDRFIDEEDRYYKKLF. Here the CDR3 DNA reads TGTGCCACCTGGGACAGGTTCATCGACGAGGAGGACCGTTATTATAAGAAACTCTTT.

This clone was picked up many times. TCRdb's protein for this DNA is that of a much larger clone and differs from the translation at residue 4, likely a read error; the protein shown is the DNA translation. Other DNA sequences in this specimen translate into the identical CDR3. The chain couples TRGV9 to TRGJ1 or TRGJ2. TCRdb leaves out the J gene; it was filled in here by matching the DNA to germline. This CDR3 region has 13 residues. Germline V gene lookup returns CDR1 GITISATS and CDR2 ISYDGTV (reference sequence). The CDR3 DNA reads TGTGCCTTGCGGGAGCGCTTTTATTATAAGAAACTCTTT. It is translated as CALRERFYYKKLF.

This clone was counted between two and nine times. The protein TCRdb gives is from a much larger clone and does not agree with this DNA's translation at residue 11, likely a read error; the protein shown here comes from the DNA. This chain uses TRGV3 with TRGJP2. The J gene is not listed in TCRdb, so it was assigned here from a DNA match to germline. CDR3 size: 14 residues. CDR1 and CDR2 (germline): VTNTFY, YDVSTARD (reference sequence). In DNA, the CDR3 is TGTGCCACCTGGGAAATGCGTCGTGATTGGGTCAAGACGTTT. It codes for CATWEMRRDWVKTF.

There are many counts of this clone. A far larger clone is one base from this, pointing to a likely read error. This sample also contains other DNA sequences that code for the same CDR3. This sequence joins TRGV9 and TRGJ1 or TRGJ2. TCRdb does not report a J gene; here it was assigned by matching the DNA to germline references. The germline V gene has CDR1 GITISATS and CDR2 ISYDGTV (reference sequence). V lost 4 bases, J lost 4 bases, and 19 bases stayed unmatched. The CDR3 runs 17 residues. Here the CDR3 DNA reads TGTGCCTTGTGGGACCAGCCGAACTACACAAACTATTATAAGAAACTCTTT. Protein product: CALWDQPNYTNYYKKLF.

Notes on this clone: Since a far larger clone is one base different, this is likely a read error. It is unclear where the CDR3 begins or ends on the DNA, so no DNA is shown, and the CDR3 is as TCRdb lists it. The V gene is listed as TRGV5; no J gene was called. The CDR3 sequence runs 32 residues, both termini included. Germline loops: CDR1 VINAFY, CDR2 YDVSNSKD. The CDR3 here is CATWDRRRIIRNSLAVEQHWLSQVSIGRIQHF.

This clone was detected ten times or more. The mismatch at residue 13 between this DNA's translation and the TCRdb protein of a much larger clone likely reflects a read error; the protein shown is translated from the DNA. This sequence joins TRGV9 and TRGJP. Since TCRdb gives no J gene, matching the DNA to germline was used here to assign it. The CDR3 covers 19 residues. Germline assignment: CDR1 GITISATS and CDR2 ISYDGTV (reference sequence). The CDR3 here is CALWEVHLVRELDKKIKVF. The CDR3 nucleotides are TGTGCCTTGTGGGAGGTGCATTTGGTGAGGGAGTTGGACAAAAAAATCAAGGTATTT.

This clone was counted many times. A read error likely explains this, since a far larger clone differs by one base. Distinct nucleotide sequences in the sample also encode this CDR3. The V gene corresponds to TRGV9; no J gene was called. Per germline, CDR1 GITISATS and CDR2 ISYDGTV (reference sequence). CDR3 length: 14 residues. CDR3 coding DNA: TGTGCCTTGTGGGAGGTGGATGGTGATTGGATCAAGACGTTC. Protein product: CALWEVDGDWIKTF.

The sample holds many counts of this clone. The DNA of the CDR3 is TGTGCCACCTGGGATAAGGCCACTGGTTGGTTCAAGATATTT. Protein product: CATWDKATGWFKIF. The V gene is TRGV8, the J gene TRGJP1. The CDR3 loop spans 14 amino acids. The trim removed 2 bases at V and 3 bases at J, leaving 3 bases unmatched. Looked up from germline, CDR1 is VENAVY and CDR2 is YDSYNSRV.

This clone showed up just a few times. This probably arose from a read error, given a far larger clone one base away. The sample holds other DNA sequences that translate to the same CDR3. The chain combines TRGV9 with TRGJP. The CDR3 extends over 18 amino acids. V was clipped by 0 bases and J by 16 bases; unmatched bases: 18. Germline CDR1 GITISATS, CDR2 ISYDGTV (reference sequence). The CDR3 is CALWEVRVWSWAKKIKVF. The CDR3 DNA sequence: TGTGCCTTGTGGGAGGTGAGGGTATGGAGTTGGGCAAAAAAAATCAAGGTATTT.

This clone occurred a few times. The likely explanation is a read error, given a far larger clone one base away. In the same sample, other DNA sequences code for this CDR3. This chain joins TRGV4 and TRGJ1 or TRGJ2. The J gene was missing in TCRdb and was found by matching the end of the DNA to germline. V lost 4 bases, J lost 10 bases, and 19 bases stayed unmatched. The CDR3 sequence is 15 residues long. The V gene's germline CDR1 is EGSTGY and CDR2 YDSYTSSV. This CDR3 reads CATWDDFWDPLKKLF. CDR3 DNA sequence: TGTGCCACCTGGGACGACTTTTGGGACCCCCTGAAGAAACTCTTT.

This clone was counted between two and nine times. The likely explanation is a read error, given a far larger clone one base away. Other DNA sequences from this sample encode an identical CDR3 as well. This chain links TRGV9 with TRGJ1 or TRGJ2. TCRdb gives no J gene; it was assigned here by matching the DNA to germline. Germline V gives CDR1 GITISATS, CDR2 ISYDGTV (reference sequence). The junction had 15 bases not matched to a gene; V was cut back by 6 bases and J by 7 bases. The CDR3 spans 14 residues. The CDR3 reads CALWKIPMAYKKLF. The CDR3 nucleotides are TGTGCCTTGTGGAAGATTCCCATGGCGTATAAGAAACTCTTT.

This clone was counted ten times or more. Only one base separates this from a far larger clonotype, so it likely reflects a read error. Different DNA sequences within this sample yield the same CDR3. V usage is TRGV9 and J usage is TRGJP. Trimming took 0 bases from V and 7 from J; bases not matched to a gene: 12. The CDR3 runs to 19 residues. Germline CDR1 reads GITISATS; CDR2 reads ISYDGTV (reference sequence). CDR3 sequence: CALWEVHLVRELGKKIKVF. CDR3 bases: TGTGCCTTGTGGGAGGTGCACTTGGTGAGGGAGTTGGGCAAAAAAATCAAGGTATTT.

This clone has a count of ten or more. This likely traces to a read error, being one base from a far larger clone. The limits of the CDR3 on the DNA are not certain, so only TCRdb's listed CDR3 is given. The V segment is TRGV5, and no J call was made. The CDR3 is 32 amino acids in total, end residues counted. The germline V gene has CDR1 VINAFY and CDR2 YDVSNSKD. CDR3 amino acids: CATWDRRRIIRNSLAVEQHWLSQVSIGRIQHF.

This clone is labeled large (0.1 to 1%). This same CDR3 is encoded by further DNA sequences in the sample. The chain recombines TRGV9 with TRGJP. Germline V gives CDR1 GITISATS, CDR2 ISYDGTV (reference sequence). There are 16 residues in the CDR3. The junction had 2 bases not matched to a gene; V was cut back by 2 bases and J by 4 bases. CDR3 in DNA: TGTGCCTTGTGGGAGGCTCAAGAGTTGGGCAAAAAAATCAAGGTATTT. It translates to CALWEAQELGKKIKVF.

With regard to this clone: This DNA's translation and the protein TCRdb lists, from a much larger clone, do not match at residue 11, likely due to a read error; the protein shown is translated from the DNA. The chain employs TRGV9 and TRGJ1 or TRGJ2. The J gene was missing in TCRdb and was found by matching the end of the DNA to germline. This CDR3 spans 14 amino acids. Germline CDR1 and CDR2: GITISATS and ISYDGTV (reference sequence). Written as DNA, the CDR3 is TGTGCCTTGTGGCGGCGCTCGAATTATTATAGGAAACTCTTT. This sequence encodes CALWRRSNYYRKLF.

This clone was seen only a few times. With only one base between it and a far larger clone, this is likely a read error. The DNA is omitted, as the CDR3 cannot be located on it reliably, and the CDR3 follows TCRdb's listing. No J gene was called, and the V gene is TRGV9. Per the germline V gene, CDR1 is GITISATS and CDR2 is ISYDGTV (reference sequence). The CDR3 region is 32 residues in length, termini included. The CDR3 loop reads CALWEVQGAARNSLAVEQHLLSQVSIGRIQHF.

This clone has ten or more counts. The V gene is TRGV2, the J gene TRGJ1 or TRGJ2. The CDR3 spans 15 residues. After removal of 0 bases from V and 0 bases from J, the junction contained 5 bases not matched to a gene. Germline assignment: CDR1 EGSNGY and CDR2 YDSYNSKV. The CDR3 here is CATWDGPPNYYKKLF. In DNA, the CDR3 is TGTGCCACCTGGGACGGGCCTCCGAATTATTATAAGAAACTCTTT.

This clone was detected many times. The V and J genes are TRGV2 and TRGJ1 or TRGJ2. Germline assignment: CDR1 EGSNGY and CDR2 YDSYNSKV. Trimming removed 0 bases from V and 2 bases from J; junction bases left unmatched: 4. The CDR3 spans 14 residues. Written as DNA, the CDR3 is TGTGCCACCTGGGACGGGCCACATTATTATAAGAAACTCTTT. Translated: CATWDGPHYYKKLF.

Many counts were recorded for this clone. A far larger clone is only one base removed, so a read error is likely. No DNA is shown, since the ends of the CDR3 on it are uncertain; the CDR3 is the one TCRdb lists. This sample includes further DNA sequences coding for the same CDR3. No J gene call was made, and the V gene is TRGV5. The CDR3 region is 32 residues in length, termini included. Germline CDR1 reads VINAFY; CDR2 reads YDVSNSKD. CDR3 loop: CATWDRRRIIRNSLAVEQHWLSQVSIGRIQHF.

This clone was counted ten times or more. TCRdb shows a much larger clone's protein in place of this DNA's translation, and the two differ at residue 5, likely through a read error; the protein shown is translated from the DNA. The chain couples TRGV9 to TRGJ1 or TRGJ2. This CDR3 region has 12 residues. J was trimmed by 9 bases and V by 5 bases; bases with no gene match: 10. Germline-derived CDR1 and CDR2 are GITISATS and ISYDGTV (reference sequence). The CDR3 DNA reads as TGTGCCTTGTGGGGGCCCGTGCCTAAGAAACTCTTT. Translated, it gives CALWGPVPKKLF.